These 18 T cell receptor beta chains originate from one sample sequenced in a study of blood T cell repertoires in COVID-19. TCRdb keeps only in-frame clones here, not all; method: immunoSEQ multiplex PCR. Of 230,000 or so clones in the sample, less than 90% are singletons; the top ten hold under 2.5%. Sequencing input: peripheral blood. These receptors originate from a man aged 35 to 55 with active or convalescent COVID-19.

The chain is built from TRBV12-3 or TRBV12-4 and TRBJ1-6, with D tentatively TRBD1 (5 bases). The ends were cut back, 7 bases at V and 8 bases at J, with 12 bases in the middle. This CDR3 comprises 13 residues. In DNA, the CDR3 is TGTGCCAGCACCCGGGGGTTGGATTCACCCCTCCACTTT. The encoded protein is CASTRGLDSPLHF.

The rearrangement uses TRBV6-1 and TRBJ1-2, with 8 nucleotides matching TRBD1. Unmatched junction bases numbered 10, after V lost 1 base and J lost 6 bases. The germline V gene encodes CDR1 MNHNS and CDR2 SASEGT. CDR3 size: 16 residues. CDR3 sequence (DNA): TGTGCCAGCAGTGAAGGAGCAGGGGGCGGCTACGATGGCTACACCTTC. Translation gives CASSEGAGGGYDGYTF.

The rearrangement joins TRBV5-6 to TRBJ1-2; TRBD1 matches 8 bases. CDR1 is SGHDT, CDR2 YYEEEE, per germline. The V gene end was trimmed by 2 bases and the J gene end by 8 bases; junction bases not matched to a gene: 2. The CDR3 is 12 residues long. The CDR3 sequence is CASSLGDRGYTF. In nucleotides, the CDR3 is TGTGCCAGCAGCTTAGGGGACAGGGGCTACACCTTC.

The chain recombines TRBV7-3 with TRBJ2-3, with 10 bases aligning to TRBD2. CDR1 is SGHTA and CDR2 is FQGTGA in the germline V gene. V shed 3 bases, J shed 6 bases, and the junction held 6 bases outside the gene matches. The CDR3 is 15 residues long. CDR3 nucleotides: TGTGCCAGCAGCTTTCTAGCGGGAGATTCGGATACGCAGTATTTT. It translates to CASSFLAGDSDTQYF.

This chain connects TRBV28 to TRBJ1-2, with 9 nucleotides matching TRBD1. Unmatched junction bases numbered 14, after V lost 5 bases and J lost 4 bases. Germline assignment: CDR1 MDHEN and CDR2 SYDVKM. The length of the CDR3 is 17 residues. The CDR3 region has the DNA TGTGCCAGCAGTCCGTCAGCTGGGACAGGGAAAGGCTATGGCTACACCTTC. It codes for CASSPSAGTGKGYGYTF.

The V call is TRBV3-1 (or the pseudogene TRBV3-2), the J call TRBJ2-5, with 12 positions matching TRBD2. The length of the CDR3 is 17 residues. J lost 0 bases, V lost 4 bases, and 6 bases had no gene match. Germline V gene data show CDR1 as LGHDT and CDR2 as YNNKEL (reference sequence). CDR3 DNA: TGTGCCAGCAGCCTGCTAGCGGGGGGGCCGAACCAAGAGACCCAGTACTTC. It codes for CASSLLAGGPNQETQYF.

This chain links TRBV19 with TRBJ2-7; TRBD2 agrees at 10 bases. Germline V gene sequence: CDR1 LNHDA, CDR2 SQIVND (reference sequence). The CDR3 loop spans 15 amino acids. Unmatched junction bases numbered 5, after V lost 6 bases and J lost 0 bases. This CDR3 reads CASRPGTSDSYEQYF. DNA for the CDR3: TGTGCCAGTAGACCCGGGACTAGCGACTCCTACGAGCAGTACTTC.

The chain combines TRBV3-1 (or the pseudogene TRBV3-2) with TRBJ2-3; possibly TRBD2 for D (6 bases). The CDR3 covers 11 residues. The V gene lost 6 bases and the J gene lost 6 bases, with 7 bases spanning the gap. The V gene's germline CDR1 is LGHDT and CDR2 YNNKEL (reference sequence). The CDR3 coding sequence is TGTGCCAGCAGGGAGGGGGATACGCAGTATTTT. This translates into CASREGDTQYF.

This chain uses TRBV27 with TRBJ1-2, with TRBD1 identical over 7 bases. Germline values: CDR1 MNHEY, CDR2 SMNVEV (reference sequence). Unmatched junction bases numbered 5, after V lost 4 bases and J lost 0 bases. This CDR3 contains 15 residues. The CDR3 DNA is TGTGCCAGCAGTTCCGGGACAGTTCCTAACTATGGCTACACCTTC. It specifies CASSSGTVPNYGYTF.

The J gene is TRBJ2-3, the V gene TRBV11-3; TRBD1 is a possible D gene (6 bases). The CDR3 has 12 amino acids. Per germline, CDR1 SGHNT and CDR2 YENEEA. V dropped 9 bases and J dropped 4 bases, with 11 bases sitting between them. Here the CDR3 DNA reads TGTGCCAGTCAACAGGGTGCAGATACGCAGTATTTT. This codes for CASQQGADTQYF.

The chain carries TRBV9 and TRBJ2-5, with a weak D call TRBD1 (6 bases). Per germline, CDR1 SGDLS and CDR2 YYNGEE. The CDR3 covers 17 residues. V lost 0 bases and J 2 bases, leaving 17 bases between the germline ends. The DNA of the CDR3 is TGTGCCAGCAGCGTAGGATCCCCAGGGGTCAAACAAGAGACCCAGTACTTC. This gives the protein CASSVGSPGVKQETQYF. Using reference TRBV9 and TRBJ2-5 for the parts outside the CDR3, the full variable domain is DSGVTQTPKHLITATGQRVTLRCSPRSGDLSVYWYQQSLDQGLQFLIQYYNGEERAKGNILERFSAQQFPDLHSELNLSSLELGDSALYFCASSVGSPGVKQETQYFGPGTRLLVL.

The chain links TRBV7-2 to TRBJ2-3; D is undetermined. Trimming stripped 1 base from V and 6 bases from J, with 8 bases between. The CDR3 length is 13 residues. Germline V lookup: CDR1 SGHTA, CDR2 FQGNSA. For the CDR3, the DNA is TGTGCCAGCAGCTTAGTTGCCGGGGATACGCAGTATTTT. Amino acid sequence: CASSLVAGDTQYF.

This clone was seen only a few times. The chain uses TRBV6-1 and TRBJ1-5; the match to TRBD1 covers 10 bases. There are 16 residues in the CDR3. The J segment lost 6 bases and the V segment lost 1 base, leaving 6 bases of the junction unmatched. In germline, CDR1 is MNHNS, CDR2 SASEGT. CDR3 DNA: TGTGCCAGCAGTGAAGTGGGGACAGGGGCAAGTCAGCCCCAGCATTTT. Residues: CASSEVGTGASQPQHF.

This sequence joins TRBV28 and TRBJ1-2; D unclear. This CDR3 is 14 amino acids long. Germline V CDR1 and CDR2: MDHEN, SYDVKM. Trimming took off 2 bases at V and 7 bases at J, with 14 bases between the two ends. The CDR3, as DNA: TGTGCCAGCAGTTTAAACGGAGGGATTAGTGGCTACACCTTC. It codes for CASSLNGGISGYTF.

The chain has TRBV14 and TRBJ1-2; possible D gene TRBD1, 5 bases. Germline loops: CDR1 SGHDN, CDR2 FVKESK. This CDR3 is built from 16 residues. V was clipped by 4 bases and J by 5 bases, with 20 bases between them. The CDR3 DNA sequence: TGTGCCAGCAGCCCCCTCGGCGGGGCCAAGGAATATGGCTACACCTTC. It specifies CASSPLGGAKEYGYTF.

The chain links TRBV9 to TRBJ2-2; 7 bases are a match to TRBD2. The CDR3 sequence is 13 residues long. CDR1 and CDR2 (germline): SGDLS, YYNGEE. Trimming removed 7 bases from V and 1 base from J; junction bases left unmatched: 1. The CDR3 spells CASERGNTGELFF. Written as DNA, the CDR3 is TGTGCCAGCGAGCGGGGGAACACCGGGGAGCTGTTTTTT.

The chain carries TRBV5-4 and TRBJ2-2; 10 positions match TRBD2. The J segment lost 1 base and the V segment lost 6 bases, leaving 12 bases of the junction unmatched. CDR3 size: 18 residues. Germline V lookup: CDR1 SGHNT, CDR2 YYREEE (reference sequence). As DNA, the CDR3 is TGTGCCAGCACCGGGCGGCTAGCGGGGGCGATGAACACCGGGGAGCTGTTTTTT. Encoded protein: CASTGRLAGAMNTGELFF.

The chain has TRBV5-1 and TRBJ2-5; 11 bases are shared with TRBD2. The CDR3 covers 15 residues. J lost 5 bases, V lost 4 bases, and 7 bases had no gene match. Germline values: CDR1 SGHRS, CDR2 YFSETQ. Here the CDR3 reads CASSPDGTSGETQYF. The CDR3 DNA is TGCGCCAGCAGCCCGGACGGGACTAGCGGTGAGACCCAGTACTTC.